A single sample gave rise to the 4 T cell receptor beta chains below, sequenced in a study of T cell changes during pregnancy in multiple sclerosis. The repertoire was sequenced with immunoSEQ multiplex PCR; TCRdb's copy has only in-frame clones and lacks some. Of some 89,000 clones in the sample, about 95% were seen once. The input for sequencing was peripheral blood, taken in the third trimester of pregnancy. The receptors were gathered from a female donor with multiple sclerosis, enrolled in a pregnancy study.

The chain joins TRBV15 to TRBJ2-1; TRBD2 matches at 13 bases. Germline CDR1 LNHNV, CDR2 YYDKDF (reference sequence). V trimming: 8 bases; J trimming: 10 bases; junction bases outside the gene matches: 8. The CDR3 is 14 amino acids. CDR3 nucleotides: TGTGCCACCGCCGGGACTAGCGGGGTTGGGGAGCAGTTCTTC. Protein sequence: CATAGTSGVGEQFF. The entire variable domain, with the rest obtained from reference TRBV15 and TRBJ2-1, is as follows: DAMVIQNPRYQVTQFGKPVTLSCSQTLNHNVMYWYQQKSSQAPKLLFHYYDKDFNNEADTPDNFQSRRPNTSFCFLDIRSPGLGDTAMYLCATAGTSGVGEQFFGPGTRLTVL.

The V call is TRBV30, the J call TRBJ1-5; 8 nucleotides agree with TRBD1. V lost 0 bases to trimming and J lost 7 bases; unmatched junction nucleotides: 8. The CDR3 length is 15 residues. CDR1 is GTSNPN and CDR2 is SVGIG in the germline V gene (reference sequence). The CDR3 coding sequence is TGTGCCTGGAGTGTAGGAAGGACAGGGAGGCAGCCCCAGCATTTT. It specifies CAWSVGRTGRQPQHF.

The chain couples TRBV5-8 to TRBJ1-3; D is ambiguous. With 3 bases removed from V and 4 bases from J, the gap between germline ends came to 14 bases. Germline values: CDR1 SGHTS, CDR2 YDEGEE. The CDR3 totals 15 residues. DNA of the CDR3: TGTGCCAGCAGCTGGCCCGGGTCCGGAGGAAACACCATATATTTT. Its protein product is CASSWPGSGGNTIYF.

The chain recombines TRBV7-9 with TRBJ2-4; 9 nucleotides line up with TRBD1. Looked up from germline, CDR1 is SEHNR and CDR2 is FQNEAQ (reference sequence). V shed 5 bases, J shed 6 bases, and the junction held 8 bases outside the gene matches. CDR3 size: 15 residues. The CDR3 loop is CASSHRDRDLNIQYF. Written as DNA, the CDR3 is TGTGCCAGCAGCCACCGGGACAGGGACTTAAACATTCAGTACTTC.